The 26 T cell receptor beta chains presented below share a single source sample, sequenced in a study of blood T cell repertoires in COVID-19. The assay was immunoSEQ multiplex PCR, and TCRdb's table has in-frame clones only and misses some. The sample includes approximately 270,000 clones, 80% to 90% of them seen just once. Sequenced sample: PBMCs or T cells enriched from blood (not recorded which). These receptors originate from a woman in her 30s who had recovered from COVID-19.

J is TRBJ1-2 and V is TRBV21-1; the table names TRBD1, a call not compared with the DNA. TRBV21-1 is a pseudogene segment. CDR3 length equals 15 residues. The CDR3 spells CASSAVDRRDYGYTF. The CDR3 coding sequence is TGTGCCAGCAGCGCGGTGGACAGGAGGGACTATGGCTACACCTTC.

This clone has a handful of counts. The gene calls are TRBV2 and TRBJ1-2, with no clear D. This CDR3 comprises 13 residues. The V gene's germline CDR1 is SNHLY and CDR2 FYNNEI. V lost 9 bases and J lost 3, with 14 bases in between. CDR3 loop: CARGSGKDYGYTF. The CDR3 DNA reads as TGTGCCAGGGGGTCGGGGAAGGACTATGGCTACACCTTC.

The V and J genes are TRBV28 and TRBJ1-1; weak D call: TRBD1 (6 bases). In germline, CDR1 is MDHEN, CDR2 SYDVKM. The CDR3 length is 14 residues. The V and J ends lost 2 bases and 10 bases respectively, with 17 bases between them. CDR3 residues: CASSLQGQRRGAFF. CDR3 sequence (DNA): TGTGCCAGCAGTTTACAGGGGCAGCGGCGCGGAGCTTTCTTT.

The J gene is TRBJ1-6, the V gene TRBV9; D gene unclear. CDR3 length: 15 amino acids. Trimming removed 4 bases from V and 7 bases from J, with 15 bases in between. Per germline, CDR1 SGDLS and CDR2 YYNGEE. The CDR3 nucleotides are TGTGCCAGCAGCTCCCACTTAGGAGTCAATTCACCCCTCCACTTT. Translating gives CASSSHLGVNSPLHF.

J is TRBJ2-1 and V is TRBV19; perhaps TRBD1 as D (6 bases). The V and J ends lost 3 bases and 6 bases respectively, with 9 bases between them. Germline V gene lookup returns CDR1 LNHDA and CDR2 SQIVND (reference sequence). There are 13 residues in the CDR3. The CDR3: CASSMGRGNEQFF. In DNA, the CDR3 is TGTGCCAGTAGTATGGGCAGGGGCAATGAGCAGTTCTTC.

The J gene is TRBJ1-2, the V gene TRBV7-9; D unclear. The ends were cut back, 1 base at V and 4 bases at J, with 7 bases in the middle. In germline, CDR1 is SEHNR, CDR2 FQNEAQ (reference sequence). CDR3 length equals 13 residues. The CDR3 spells CASSLDEVYGYTF. CDR3 DNA sequence: TGTGCCAGCAGCTTAGATGAGGTCTATGGCTACACCTTC.

J is TRBJ1-1 and V is TRBV7-3; D may be TRBD1 (6 bases). V lost 5 bases and J 2 bases, leaving 12 bases between the germline ends. The CDR3 consists of 14 residues. Per the germline V gene, CDR1 is SGHTA and CDR2 is FQGTGA. CDR3 sequence reads: CASSKGHTNTEAFF. The CDR3, as DNA: TGTGCCAGCAGCAAGGGACACACAAACACTGAAGCTTTCTTT. The variable domain in full, completed from reference TRBV7-3 and TRBJ1-1, reads GAGVSQTPSNKVTEKGKYVELRCDPISGHTALYWYRQSLGQGPEFLIYFQGTGAADDSGLPNDRFFAVRPEGSVSTLKIQRTERGDSAVYLCASSKGHTNTEAFFGQGTRLTVV.

This rearrangement joins TRBV6-5 to TRBJ2-3; the D gene is possibly TRBD1 (5 bases). V lost 0 bases and J 2 bases, leaving 9 bases between the germline ends. Looked up from germline, CDR1 is MNHEY and CDR2 is SVGAGI. CDR3 length equals 15 residues. CDR3 nucleotides: TGTGCCAGCAGTTACTCAGACAGCTTCACAGATACGCAGTATTTT. Residues: CASSYSDSFTDTQYF.

The V call is TRBV2, the J call TRBJ1-5; 10 nucleotides agree with TRBD1. CDR1 SNHLY and CDR2 FYNNEI come from the germline V gene. V shed 5 bases, J shed 0 bases, and the junction held 4 bases outside the gene matches. The CDR3 is 16 residues long. In DNA form, the CDR3 reads TGTGCCAGCAGTATGGGACAGGGGAGTAGCAATCAGCCCCAGCATTTT. Its translation: CASSMGQGSSNQPQHF.

The V gene is TRBV3-1 (or the pseudogene TRBV3-2), the J gene TRBJ1-2; D gene unclear. Germline CDR1 reads LGHDT; CDR2 reads YNNKEL (reference sequence). Deletions cut 1 base from V and 4 bases from J, with 10 bases between. CDR3 length: 14 residues. CDR3 protein: CASSQVGILYGYTF. CDR3 bases: TGTGCCAGCAGCCAAGTCGGGATCCTCTATGGCTACACCTTC.

With regard to this clone: Additional DNA sequences in this sample encode the identical CDR3. The rearrangement links TRBV28 to TRBJ2-3, with a tentative D call TRBD2 (6 bases). V was shortened by 3 bases and J by 3 bases, with 13 bases between the two germline ends. The CDR3 consists of 15 residues. CDR1 and CDR2 (germline): MDHEN, SYDVKM. The CDR3: CASSLRGIRTDTQYF. The CDR3 DNA sequence: TGTGCCAGCAGTTTGCGCGGGATAAGGACAGATACGCAGTATTTT.

The chain joins TRBV23-1 to TRBJ1-1, with a tentative D call TRBD1 (5 bases). TRBV23-1 qualifies as an ORF whose function is uncertain. This CDR3 is 14 amino acids long. Trimming took off 3 bases at V and 1 base at J, with 9 bases between the two ends. Here the CDR3 DNA reads TGCGCCAGCAGTCAGACCCAGGGGAACACTGAAGCTTTCTTT. Its protein product is CASSQTQGNTEAFF.

The rearrangement uses TRBV19 and TRBJ1-3; unclear D gene. Germline V lookup: CDR1 LNHDA, CDR2 SQIVND (reference sequence). V dropped 6 bases and J dropped 9 bases, with 21 bases sitting between them. CDR3 length: 15 residues. The CDR3 sequence: CASREGARFGGTIYF. The CDR3, as DNA: TGTGCCAGTAGAGAGGGCGCCAGGTTCGGAGGCACCATATATTTT.

A word on this clone: Other DNA sequences in this sample translate to the same CDR3. The rearrangement links TRBV7-9 to TRBJ1-5; D is perhaps TRBD1 (5 bases). The CDR3 spans 12 residues. Between the trimmed V and J ends, which lost 5 bases and 6 bases, there was a span of 8 bases. From germline, CDR1 is SEHNR and CDR2 FQNEAQ (reference sequence). CDR3 sequence: CASSLQGQPQHF. The CDR3 DNA reads TGTGCCAGCAGCCTGCAGGGTCAGCCCCAGCATTTT.

This chain connects TRBV27 to TRBJ1-2, with 9 bases matching TRBD1. CDR3 length equals 13 residues. The ends lost 8 bases at V and 7 bases at J; junction bases unmatched: 8. CDR1 MNHEY and CDR2 SMNVEV come from the germline V gene (reference sequence). CDR3 nucleotides: TGTGCCAGCCGATCTACAGGGGGCAGTGGCTACACCTTC. It encodes CASRSTGGSGYTF.

This clone was seen a handful of times. The chain has TRBV6-1 and TRBJ1-2; no definite D call. Germline values: CDR1 MNHNS, CDR2 SASEGT. V gave up 1 base and J gave up 4 bases, with 10 bases separating them. This CDR3 contains 14 residues. In DNA form, the CDR3 reads TGTGCCAGCAGTGAAGGTCCGGGTAGCTATGGCTACACCTTC. It is translated as CASSEGPGSYGYTF.

The rearrangement joins TRBV19 to TRBJ1-4; TRBD1 matches at 8 bases. Trimming at V came to 4 bases and at J to 0 bases, leaving 10 bases not matched to a gene. Germline V lookup: CDR1 LNHDA, CDR2 SQIVND (reference sequence). The CDR3 consists of 18 residues. The CDR3 nucleotides are TGTGCCAGTAGTACCTGGGGACAGGCCATCACAACTAATGAAAAACTGTTTTTT. It specifies CASSTWGQAITTNEKLFF. Filled out from reference TRBV19 and TRBJ1-4, the complete variable domain reads DGGITQSPKYLFRKEGQNVTLSCEQNLNHDAMYWYRQDPGQGLRLIYYSQIVNDFQKGDIAEGYSVSREKKESFPLTVTSAQKNPTAFYLCASSTWGQAITTNEKLFFGSGTQLSVL.

In its sample, this clone was seen once. This chain connects TRBV28 to TRBJ2-7, with TRBD2 identical over 10 bases. The trim removed 6 bases at V and 1 base at J, leaving 21 bases unmatched. This CDR3 has 20 amino acids. The germline CDR1 and CDR2 sequences are MDHEN and SYDVKM. The CDR3 loop is CASSLPGAAPVAGGSYEQYF. The CDR3 DNA is TGTGCCAGCAGCCTCCCCGGGGCAGCCCCTGTAGCGGGAGGTTCCTACGAGCAGTACTTC.

V gene TRBV11-1 combines with J gene TRBJ2-7; tentative D call: TRBD2 (5 bases). The V and J ends lost 5 bases and 1 base respectively, with 12 bases between them. Germline V gene data show CDR1 as SGHAT and CDR2 as FQDESV (reference sequence). This CDR3 is 14 amino acids long. The CDR3 loop is CASSPSGLSYEQYF. The DNA for the CDR3 is TGTGCCAGCAGCCCATCTGGACTGTCCTACGAGCAGTACTTC.

V and J are TRBV18 and TRBJ1-4; D call uncertain. V was trimmed by 3 bases and J by 0 bases, leaving 8 bases between them. Germline V gene data show CDR1 as KGHSH and CDR2 as LQKENI. This CDR3 has 15 residues. The DNA of the CDR3 is TGTGCCAGCTCACCCCCAGTCCCAACTAATGAAAAACTGTTTTTT. Its protein is CASSPPVPTNEKLFF. Complete variable domain (other parts from reference TRBV18 and TRBJ1-4): NAGVMQNPRHLVRRRGQEARLRCSPMKGHSHVYWYRQLPEEGLKFMVYLQKENIIDESGMPKERFSAEFPKEGPSILRIQQVVRGDSAAYFCASSPPVPTNEKLFFGSGTQLSVL.

The chain uses TRBV28 and TRBJ1-2, with D possibly matching TRBD1 (6 bases). Trimming cost V 6 bases and J 3 bases, with 17 bases left between them. Germline V gene lookup returns CDR1 MDHEN and CDR2 SYDVKM. This CDR3 region has 15 residues. The DNA of the CDR3 is TGTGCCAGCAGGATTATTGGGGGCAGCTACTATGGCTACACCTTC. Translating it yields CASRIIGGSYYGYTF.

Worth noting for this clone: A clone one base away is much larger, so this may be a read error. The gene calls are TRBV7-8 and TRBJ1-3; tentative D call: TRBD1 (6 bases). Germline V gene data show CDR1 as SGHVS and CDR2 as FQNEAQ. The length of the CDR3 is 15 residues. The V gene lost 5 bases and the J gene lost 0 bases, with 11 bases spanning the gap. The CDR3 spells CASSPDRFSGNTIYF. The CDR3 bases are TGTGCCAGCAGCCCAGACAGGTTCTCTGGAAACACCATATATTTT.

The chain has TRBV10-3 and TRBJ2-2, with 9 bases fitting TRBD2. Germline V gene sequence: CDR1 ENHRY, CDR2 SYGVKD. This CDR3 spans 15 amino acids. CDR3 sequence reads: CASSGATPGTGELFF. The CDR3 DNA reads as TGTGCATCTAGCGGGGCCACCCCGGGCACCGGGGAGCTGTTTTTT.

This chain uses TRBV6-1 with TRBJ2-7; D is perhaps TRBD1 (5 bases). Germline CDR1 MNHNS, CDR2 SASEGT. V was cut by 3 bases and J by 3 bases, with 15 bases left in between. The CDR3 is made up of 15 amino acids. This CDR3 is CASSERQGTNYEQYF. The CDR3 DNA reads TGTGCCAGCAGTGAGCGTCAGGGTACGAACTACGAGCAGTACTTC.

The gene calls are TRBV6-5 and TRBJ2-7; 9 bases fit TRBD1. V was pared by 2 bases and J by 3 bases, with 5 bases of the junction left unmatched. The germline gives CDR1 MNHEY, CDR2 SVGAGI. The CDR3 runs to 15 residues. The CDR3 here is CASSYPRTGVYEQYF. In nucleotides, the CDR3 is TGTGCCAGCAGTTACCCCCGGACAGGGGTCTACGAGCAGTACTTC.

This chain links TRBV7-3 with TRBJ1-2; no definite D call. CDR1 and CDR2 (germline): SGHTA, FQGTGA. Trimming cost V 0 bases and J 4 bases, with 18 bases left between them. The CDR3 runs 17 residues. The CDR3: CASSLTSVEGYTYGYTF. CDR3 sequence (DNA): TGTGCCAGCAGCTTAACAAGTGTAGAGGGTTATACCTATGGCTACACCTTC.